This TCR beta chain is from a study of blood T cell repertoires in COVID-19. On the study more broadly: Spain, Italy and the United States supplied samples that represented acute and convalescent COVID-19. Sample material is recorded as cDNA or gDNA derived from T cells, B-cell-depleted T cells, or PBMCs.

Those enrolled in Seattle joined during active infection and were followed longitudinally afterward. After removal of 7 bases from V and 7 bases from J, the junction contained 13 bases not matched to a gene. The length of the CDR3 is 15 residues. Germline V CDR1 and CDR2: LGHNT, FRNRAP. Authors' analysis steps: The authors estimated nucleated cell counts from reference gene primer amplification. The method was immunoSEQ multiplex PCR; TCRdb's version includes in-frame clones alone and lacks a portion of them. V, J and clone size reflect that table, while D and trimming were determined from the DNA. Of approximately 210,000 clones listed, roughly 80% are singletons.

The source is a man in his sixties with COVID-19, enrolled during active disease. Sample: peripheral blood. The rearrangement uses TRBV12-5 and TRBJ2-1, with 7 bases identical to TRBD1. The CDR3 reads CASAIQGVGSNEQFF. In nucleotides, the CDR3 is TGTGCTAGTGCCATCCAGGGGGTTGGATCGAATGAGCAGTTCTTC.